Presented here are 5 T cell receptor beta chains from one specimen sequenced in a study of cytomegalovirus exposure and HLA in healthy donors. Sequenced by immunoSEQ multiplex PCR; TCRdb stores in-frame clones only, minus some. The table records 150,000 to 200,000 clones, about 89% of them present only once. Sequencing used PBMCs. These receptors were collected from a man younger than 30 in good health and CMV-seropositive.

V usage is TRBV30 and J usage is TRBJ1-1; TRBD1 might be the D (5 bases). The CDR3 is made up of 13 amino acids. CDR1 and CDR2 from the germline V gene are GTSNPN and SVGIG (reference sequence). V lost 1 base, J lost 0 bases, and 6 bases lay in between. The CDR3 loop is CAWSEGLNTEAFF. The CDR3 DNA sequence: TGTGCCTGGAGTGAGGGGCTGAACACTGAAGCTTTCTTT. The full variable domain, rest sourced from reference TRBV30 and TRBJ1-1, is SQTIHQWPATLVQPVGSPLSLECTVEGTSNPNLYWYRQAAGRGLQLLFYSVGIGQISSEVPQNLSASRPQDRQFILSSKKLLLSDSGFYLCAWSEGLNTEAFFGQGTRLTVV.

The genes are TRBV27 and TRBJ2-1; 15 bases map to TRBD2. Germline V gene data show CDR1 as MNHEY and CDR2 as SMNVEV (reference sequence). V lost 9 bases to trimming and J lost 1 base; unmatched junction nucleotides: 10. The CDR3 is 18 residues long. CDR3 in DNA: TGTGCCAGTCGGCGTCCGGGACTAGCGGGAGGTTCCTACAATGAGCAGTTCTTC. Residues: CASRRPGLAGGSYNEQFF.

The chain links TRBV5-1 to TRBJ2-7; D perhaps matches TRBD1 (6 bases). The V gene lost 0 bases and the J gene lost 3 bases, with 10 bases spanning the gap. Germline values: CDR1 SGHRS, CDR2 YFSETQ. CDR3 length: 14 amino acids. The CDR3 DNA reads as TGCGCCAGCAGCTTGGGAACAGGGAACTACGAGCAGTACTTC. Residues: CASSLGTGNYEQYF. Full variable domain (missing parts from reference TRBV5-1 and TRBJ2-7): KAGVTQTPRYLIKTRGQQVTLSCSPISGHRSVSWYQQTPGQGLQFLFEYFSETQRNKGNFPGRFSGRQFSNSRSEMNVSTLELGDSALYLCASSLGTGNYEQYFGPGTRLTVT.

The genes are TRBV10-3 and TRBJ1-2; perhaps TRBD1 as D (6 bases). The germline CDR1 and CDR2 sequences are ENHRY and SYGVKD. The CDR3 spans 14 residues. V dropped 5 bases and J dropped 2 bases, with 12 bases sitting between them. CDR3 in amino acids: CAISPGGGNYGYTF. DNA for the CDR3: TGTGCCATCAGTCCGGGGGGGGGCAACTATGGCTACACCTTC.

The chain is built from TRBV5-1 and TRBJ1-5; unclear D gene. This CDR3 comprises 15 residues. V dropped 0 bases and J dropped 7 bases, with 14 bases sitting between them. Germline CDR1 is SGHRS and CDR2 is YFSETQ. The CDR3 region is CASSLGSGSGQPQHF. In nucleotides, the CDR3 is TGCGCCAGCAGCTTGGGATCAGGTTCAGGCCAGCCCCAGCATTTT.